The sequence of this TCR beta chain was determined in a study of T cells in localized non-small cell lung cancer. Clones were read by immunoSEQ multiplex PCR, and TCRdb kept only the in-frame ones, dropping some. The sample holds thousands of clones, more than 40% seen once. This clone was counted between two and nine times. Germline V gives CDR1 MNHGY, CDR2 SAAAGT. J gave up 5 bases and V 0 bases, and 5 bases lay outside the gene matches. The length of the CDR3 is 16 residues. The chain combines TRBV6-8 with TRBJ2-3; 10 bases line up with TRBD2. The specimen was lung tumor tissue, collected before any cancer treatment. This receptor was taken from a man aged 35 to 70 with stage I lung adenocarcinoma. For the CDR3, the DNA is TGTGCCAGCAGTTACTCACCTAGCGGGAGAGTAGATACGCAGTATTTT. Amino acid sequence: CASSYSPSGRVDTQYF.